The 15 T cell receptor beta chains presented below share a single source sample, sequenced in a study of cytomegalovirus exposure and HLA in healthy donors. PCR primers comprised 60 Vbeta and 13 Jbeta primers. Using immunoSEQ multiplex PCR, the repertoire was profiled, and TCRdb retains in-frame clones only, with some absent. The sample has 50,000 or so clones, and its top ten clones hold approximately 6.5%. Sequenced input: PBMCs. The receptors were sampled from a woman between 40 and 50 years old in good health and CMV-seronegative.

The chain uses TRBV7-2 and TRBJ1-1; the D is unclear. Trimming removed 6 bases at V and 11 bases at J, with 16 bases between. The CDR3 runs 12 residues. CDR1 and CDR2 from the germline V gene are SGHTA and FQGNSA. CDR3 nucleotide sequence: TGTGCCAGCAGACTGAGGTCGCGGGAGGCTTTCTTT. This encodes CASRLRSREAFF.

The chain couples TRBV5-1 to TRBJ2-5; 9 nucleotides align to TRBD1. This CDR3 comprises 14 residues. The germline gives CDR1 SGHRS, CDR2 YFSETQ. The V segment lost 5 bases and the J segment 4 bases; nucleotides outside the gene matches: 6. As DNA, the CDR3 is TGCGCCAGCAGATCCGGGACAGGGAGAGAGACCCAGTACTTC. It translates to CASRSGTGRETQYF.

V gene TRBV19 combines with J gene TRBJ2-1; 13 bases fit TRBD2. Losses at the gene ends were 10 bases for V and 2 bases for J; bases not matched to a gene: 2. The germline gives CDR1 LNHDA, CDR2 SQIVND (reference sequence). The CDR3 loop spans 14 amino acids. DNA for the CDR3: TGTGCCACCGGGACTAGCGGGACCTACAATGAGCAGTTCTTC. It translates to CATGTSGTYNEQFF.

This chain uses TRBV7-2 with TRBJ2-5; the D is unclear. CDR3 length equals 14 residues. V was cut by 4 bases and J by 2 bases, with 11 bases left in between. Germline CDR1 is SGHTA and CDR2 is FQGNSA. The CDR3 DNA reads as TGTGCCAGCAGCTCTCGACACTTACAAGAGACCCAGTACTTC. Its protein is CASSSRHLQETQYF.

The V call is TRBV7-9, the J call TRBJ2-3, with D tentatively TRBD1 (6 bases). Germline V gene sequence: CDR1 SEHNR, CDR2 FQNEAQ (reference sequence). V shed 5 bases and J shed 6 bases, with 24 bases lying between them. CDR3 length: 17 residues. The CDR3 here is CASSPRRTAGLADTQYF. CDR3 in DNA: TGTGCCAGCAGCCCCCGACGGACAGCTGGCCTTGCGGATACGCAGTATTTT.

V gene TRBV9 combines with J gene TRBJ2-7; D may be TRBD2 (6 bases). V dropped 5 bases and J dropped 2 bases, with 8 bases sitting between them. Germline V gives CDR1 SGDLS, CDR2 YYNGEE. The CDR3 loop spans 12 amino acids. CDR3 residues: CASRREPYEQYF. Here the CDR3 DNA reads TGTGCCAGCAGACGGGAGCCCTACGAGCAGTACTTC.

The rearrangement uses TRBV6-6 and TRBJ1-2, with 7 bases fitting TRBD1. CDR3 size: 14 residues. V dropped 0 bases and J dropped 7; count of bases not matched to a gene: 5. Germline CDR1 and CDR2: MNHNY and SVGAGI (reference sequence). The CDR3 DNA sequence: TGTGCCAGCAGTTACTCGACAGGGACGGGTGGCTACACCTTC. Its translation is CASSYSTGTGGYTF.

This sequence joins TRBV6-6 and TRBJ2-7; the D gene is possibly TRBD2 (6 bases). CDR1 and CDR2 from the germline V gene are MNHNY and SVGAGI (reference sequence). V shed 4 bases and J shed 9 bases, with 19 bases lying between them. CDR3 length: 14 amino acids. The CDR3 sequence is CASSSNSGVGGQYF. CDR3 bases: TGTGCCAGCAGTTCCAACTCGGGGGTCGGGGGGCAGTACTTC.

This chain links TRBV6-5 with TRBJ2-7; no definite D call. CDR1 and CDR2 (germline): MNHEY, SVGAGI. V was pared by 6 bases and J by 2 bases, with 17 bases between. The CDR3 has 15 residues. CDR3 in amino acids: CASRQTAGTAYEQYF. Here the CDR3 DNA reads TGTGCCAGCAGACAAACGGCAGGAACAGCCTACGAGCAGTACTTC.

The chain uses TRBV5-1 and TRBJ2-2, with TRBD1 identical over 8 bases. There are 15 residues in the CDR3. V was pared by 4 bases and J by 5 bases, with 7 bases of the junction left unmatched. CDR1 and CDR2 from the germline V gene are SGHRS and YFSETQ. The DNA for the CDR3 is TGCGCCAGCAGCGCGGACAGGGTGAAAACCGGGGAGCTGTTTTTT. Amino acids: CASSADRVKTGELFF. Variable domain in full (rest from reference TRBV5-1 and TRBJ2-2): KAGVTQTPRYLIKTRGQQVTLSCSPISGHRSVSWYQQTPGQGLQFLFEYFSETQRNKGNFPGRFSGRQFSNSRSEMNVSTLELGDSALYLCASSADRVKTGELFFGEGSRLTVL.

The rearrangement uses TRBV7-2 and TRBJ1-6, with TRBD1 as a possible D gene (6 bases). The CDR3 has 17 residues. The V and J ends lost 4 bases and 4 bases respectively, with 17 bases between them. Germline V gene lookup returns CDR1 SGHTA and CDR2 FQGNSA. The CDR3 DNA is TGTGCCAGCAGCTCAGGGGTTGGCGACATGTATAATTCACCCCTCCACTTT. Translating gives CASSSGVGDMYNSPLHF.

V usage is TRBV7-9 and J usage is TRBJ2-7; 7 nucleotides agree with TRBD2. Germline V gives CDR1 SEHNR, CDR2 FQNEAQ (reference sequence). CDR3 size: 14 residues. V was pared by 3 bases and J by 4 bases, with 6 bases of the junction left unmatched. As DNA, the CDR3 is TGTGCCAGCAGCTTTGGCGGACTAGGATACGAGCAGTACTTC. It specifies CASSFGGLGYEQYF.

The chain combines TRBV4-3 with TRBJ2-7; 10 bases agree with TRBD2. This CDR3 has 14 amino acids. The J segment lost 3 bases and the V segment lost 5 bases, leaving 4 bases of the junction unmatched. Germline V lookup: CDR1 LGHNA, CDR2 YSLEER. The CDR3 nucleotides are TGCGCCAGCAGCTTTCTAGCGGGAGACTACGAGCAGTACTTC. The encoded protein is CASSFLAGDYEQYF.

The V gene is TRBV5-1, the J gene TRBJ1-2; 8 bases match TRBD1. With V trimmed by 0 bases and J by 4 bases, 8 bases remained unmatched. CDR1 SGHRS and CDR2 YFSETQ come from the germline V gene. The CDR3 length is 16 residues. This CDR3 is CASSLAGTGKFYGYTF. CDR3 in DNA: TGCGCCAGCAGCTTGGCCGGGACAGGAAAATTCTATGGCTACACCTTC.

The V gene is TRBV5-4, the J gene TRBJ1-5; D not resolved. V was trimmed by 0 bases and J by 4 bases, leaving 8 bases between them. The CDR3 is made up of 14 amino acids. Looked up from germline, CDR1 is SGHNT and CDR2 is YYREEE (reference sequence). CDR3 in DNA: TGTGCCAGCAGCTTGGGTGCAGAAAATCAGCCCCAGCATTTT. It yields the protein CASSLGAENQPQHF.